This is a list of T cell receptor beta chains from one sample in a study of cytomegalovirus exposure and HLA in healthy donors. Sequencing used immunoSEQ multiplex PCR; TCRdb keeps in-frame clones, though not all of them. The table has about 100,000 clones, over 75% seen once. What was sequenced was PBMCs. These TCRs come from a man aged 60-69 years in good health and CMV-seropositive. Both conserved end residues are part of each CDR3. A D gene is named only where the DNA matches it firmly. A row's size may be missing; if present it is once, few, many or a size class.

CASSLEWTGWKGYTF	TGTGCCAGCAGCCTGGAGTGGACAGGGTGGAAAGGCTACACCTTC	few	TRBV5-5	TRBJ1-2	TRBD1	15
CASSTTGSEEAFF	TGTGCCAGCAGTACTACAGGTTCTGAAGAAGCTTTCTTT	few	TRBV6-1	TRBJ1-1	.	13
CASSIMADSRTQYF	TGTGCCAGTAGTATCATGGCAGATTCTAGGACCCAGTACTTC	.	TRBV19	TRBJ2-5	.	14
CASSLRDSNTEAFF	TGTGCCAGCAGCCTCCGGGACAGTAACACTGAAGCTTTCTTT	.	TRBV7-9	TRBJ1-1	TRBD1	14
CASSYGTGYEQYF	TGTGCCAGCAGTTATGGGACAGGGTACGAGCAGTACTTC	.	TRBV6-5	TRBJ2-7	TRBD1	13
CASSSGQGHTEAFF	TGTGCCAGCAGTTCCGGACAGGGGCACACTGAAGCTTTCTTT	.	TRBV28	TRBJ1-1	TRBD1	14
CASSPRDSYEQYF	TGTGCCAGCAGCCCACGGGACAGCTACGAGCAGTACTTC	.	TRBV5-4	TRBJ2-7	TRBD1	13
CASSSAPIGQIAPDGYTF	TGTGCCAGCAGCTCCGCCCCAATCGGACAAATAGCCCCGGATGGCTACACCTTC	.	TRBV7-2	TRBJ1-2	.	18
CASSSMTDTGNTIYF	TGTGCCAGCAGCTCTATGACAGATACTGGAAACACCATATATTTT	.	TRBV7-6	TRBJ1-3	.	15
CASSLQGWSTEAFF	TGCGCCAGCAGCCTACAGGGGTGGAGCACTGAAGCTTTCTTT	few	TRBV5-1	TRBJ1-1	TRBD1	14
CASSPRRDSRNTEAFF	TGTGCCAGCAGCCCGCGCAGGGATAGTCGGAACACTGAAGCTTTCTTT	.	TRBV7-3	TRBJ1-1	.	16
CASSQGGSLGRGPWDTQYF	TGTGCCAGCAGCCAAGGGGGGTCCCTAGGGCGGGGCCCGTGGGATACGCAGTATTTT	.	TRBV14	TRBJ2-3	.	19
CASSPKGQGMNTEAFF	TGTGCCAGCTCACCAAAGGGACAGGGGATGAACACTGAAGCTTTCTTT	few	TRBV18	TRBJ1-1	TRBD1	16
CASSQLWGQGKNGYTF	TGTGCCAGCAGCCAGCTATGGGGACAGGGGAAGAATGGCTACACCTTC	.	TRBV4-2	TRBJ1-2	TRBD1	16
CASSPAGQVNNEQFF	TGTGCCAGCAGTCCCGCGGGACAGGTTAACAATGAGCAGTTCTTC	.	TRBV28	TRBJ2-1	TRBD1	15
CASSDGGGKNEQFF	TGTGCCAGCAGTGACGGGGGGGGCAAAAATGAGCAGTTCTTC	.	TRBV6-4	TRBJ2-1	.	14
CASSSDSYGYTF	TGTGCCAGCAGCTCCGACAGCTATGGCTACACCTTC	.	TRBV5-4	TRBJ1-2	.	12
CATSRDRGTKNIQYF	TGTGCCACCAGCAGAGATCGGGGGACCAAAAACATTCAGTACTTC	.	TRBV15	TRBJ2-4	.	15
CASSGPANTGELFF	TGTGCCAGCAGTGGGCCCGCGAACACCGGGGAGCTGTTTTTT	.	TRBV6-4	TRBJ2-2	.	14
CASSSPGGGGAGEQFF	TGTGCCAGCAGCTCCCCGGGCGGCGGGGGGGCAGGTGAGCAGTTCTTC	.	TRBV7-9	TRBJ2-1	TRBD2	16
CASSLSRSSNQPQHF	TGTGCCAGCAGCTTAAGCCGATCCAGCAATCAGCCCCAGCATTTT	few	TRBV7-2	TRBJ1-5	.	15
CASTVRAGAYDGYTF	TGTGCCAGCACCGTTAGGGCGGGGGCCTATGATGGCTACACCTTC	.	TRBV7-9	TRBJ1-2	.	15
CASSQEITGGELFF	TGTGCCAGCAGCCAAGAAATCACAGGCGGGGAGCTGTTTTTT	.	TRBV14	TRBJ2-2	.	14
CASSFWGTGDTGELFF	TGTGCCAGCAGCTTCTGGGGGACAGGGGACACCGGGGAGCTGTTTTTT	.	TRBV7-9	TRBJ2-2	TRBD1	16
CASSLDLSTGRRQPQHF	TGTGCCAGCAGCTTAGACCTCAGCACAGGAAGAAGGCAGCCCCAGCATTTT	.	TRBV7-9	TRBJ1-5	.	17
CASSSTPMGRDGYTF	TGTGCCAGCAGCTCAACCCCAATGGGTCGGGATGGCTACACCTTC	.	TRBV7-9	TRBJ1-2	.	15
CASSPQVSGVTGELFF	TGTGCCAGCAGCCCACAGGTTTCGGGTGTCACCGGGGAGCTGTTTTTT	.	TRBV7-7	TRBJ2-2	.	16
CASSISLVMTGELFF	TGTGCCAGTAGTATAAGCCTTGTTATGACCGGGGAGCTGTTTTTT	.	TRBV19	TRBJ2-2	.	15
CASTYSSEGRNTIYF	TGTGCCAGCACATATTCTAGCGAGGGGCGAAACACCATATATTTT	once	TRBV6-6	TRBJ1-3	.	15
CASSIERRVGEQFF	TGTGCCAGTAGTATAGAACGACGGGTGGGTGAGCAGTTCTTC	.	TRBV19	TRBJ2-1	.	14
CASSTQGANSPLHF	TGTGCCAGCAGCACTCAGGGGGCTAATTCACCCCTCCACTTT	.	TRBV7-6	TRBJ1-6	TRBD1	14
CASSDPGTYNEQFF	TGTGCCAGCAGTGATCCAGGTACCTACAATGAGCAGTTCTTC	.	TRBV2	TRBJ2-1	.	14
CASSLLAGGNTKQYF	TGTGCCAGCAGCCTTCTAGCGGGGGGTAATACGAAGCAGTACTTC	.	TRBV14	TRBJ2-7	TRBD2	15
CASSLSGGRADTQYF	TGTGCCAGCAGCTTGTCGGGGGGTCGGGCAGATACGCAGTATTTT	.	TRBV7-2	TRBJ2-3	TRBD2	15
CASSLNRGTEAFF	TGTGCCAGCAGCTTAAACAGGGGCACTGAAGCTTTCTTT	.	TRBV7-6	TRBJ1-1	TRBD1	13
CASSPRTGIYEQYF	TGTGCCAGCAGCCCCCGGACAGGAATCTACGAGCAGTACTTC	.	TRBV5-6	TRBJ2-7	TRBD1	14
CASSPRDFLLNEQFF	TGTGCCAGTAGTCCTCGGGACTTCCTCCTCAATGAGCAGTTCTTC	.	TRBV19	TRBJ2-1	.	15
CASSERGLNTEAFF	TGTGCCAGCAGCGAGCGGGGTTTGAACACTGAAGCTTTCTTT	.	TRBV11-1	TRBJ1-1	.	14
CASSGTSFGDTQYF	TGCGCCAGCAGCGGGACTAGTTTTGGAGATACGCAGTATTTT	.	TRBV5-1	TRBJ2-3	TRBD2	14
CASSLKTSGGPETQYF	TGTGCCAGCAGCTTGAAGACTAGCGGGGGGCCAGAGACCCAGTACTTC	.	TRBV11-2	TRBJ2-5	TRBD2	16